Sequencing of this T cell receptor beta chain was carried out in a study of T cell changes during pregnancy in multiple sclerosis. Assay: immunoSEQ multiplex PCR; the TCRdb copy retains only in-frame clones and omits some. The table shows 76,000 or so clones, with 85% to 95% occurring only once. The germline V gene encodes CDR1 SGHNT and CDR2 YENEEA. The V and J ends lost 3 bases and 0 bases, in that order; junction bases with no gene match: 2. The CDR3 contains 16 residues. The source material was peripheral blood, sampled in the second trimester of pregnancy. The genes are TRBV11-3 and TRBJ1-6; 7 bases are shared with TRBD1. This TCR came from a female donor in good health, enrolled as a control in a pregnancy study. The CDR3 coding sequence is TGTGCCAGCAGCTTGGGACAGAGCTCCTATAATTCACCCCTCCACTTT. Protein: CASSLGQSSYNSPLHF.